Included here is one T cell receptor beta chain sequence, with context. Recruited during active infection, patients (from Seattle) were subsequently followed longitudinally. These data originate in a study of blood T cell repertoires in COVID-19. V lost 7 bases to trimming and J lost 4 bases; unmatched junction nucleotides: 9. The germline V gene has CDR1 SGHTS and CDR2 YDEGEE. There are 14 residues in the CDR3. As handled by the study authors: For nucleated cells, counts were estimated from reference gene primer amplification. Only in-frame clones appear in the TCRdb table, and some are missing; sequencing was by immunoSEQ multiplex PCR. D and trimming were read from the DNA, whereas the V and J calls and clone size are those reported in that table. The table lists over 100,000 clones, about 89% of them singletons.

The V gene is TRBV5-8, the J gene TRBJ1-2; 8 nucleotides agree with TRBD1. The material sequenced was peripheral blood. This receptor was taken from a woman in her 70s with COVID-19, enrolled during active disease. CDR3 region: CASHTGQGRYGYTF. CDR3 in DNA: TGTGCCAGCCATACAGGACAGGGACGCTATGGCTACACCTTC.